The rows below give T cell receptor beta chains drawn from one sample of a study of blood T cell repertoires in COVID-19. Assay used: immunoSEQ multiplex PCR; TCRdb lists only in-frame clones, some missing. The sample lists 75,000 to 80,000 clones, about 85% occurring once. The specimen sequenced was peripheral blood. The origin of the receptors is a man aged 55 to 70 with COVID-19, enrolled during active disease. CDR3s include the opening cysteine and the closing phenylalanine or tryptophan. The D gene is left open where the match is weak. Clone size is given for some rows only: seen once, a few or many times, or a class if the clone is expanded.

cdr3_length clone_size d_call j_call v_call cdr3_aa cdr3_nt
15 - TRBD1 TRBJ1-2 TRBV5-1 CASNPGTGSHRGYTF TGCGCCAGCAACCCCGGGACAGGGTCACACAGGGGCTACACCTTC
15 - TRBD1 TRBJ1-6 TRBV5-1 CASSSQGAKDSPLHF TGCGCCAGCAGCTCACAGGGGGCTAAGGATTCACCCCTCCACTTT
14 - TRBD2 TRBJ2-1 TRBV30 CAWSTTGGSNEQFF TGTGCCTGGAGCACGACGGGAGGTTCAAATGAGCAGTTCTTC
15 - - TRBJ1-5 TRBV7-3 CASSADGSGVQPQHF TGTGCCAGCAGCGCGGACGGGTCGGGGGTTCAGCCCCAGCATTTT
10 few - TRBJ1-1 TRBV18 CASSDYEAFF TGTGCCAGCTCAGACTACGAAGCTTTCTTT
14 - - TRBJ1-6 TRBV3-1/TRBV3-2 CASSRGGLNSPLHF TGTGCCAGCAGCCGGGGAGGGTTAAATTCACCCCTCCACTTT
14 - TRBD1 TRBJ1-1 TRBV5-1 CASSTQGERTEAFF TGCGCCAGCAGCACCCAGGGGGAGCGGACTGAAGCTTTCTTT
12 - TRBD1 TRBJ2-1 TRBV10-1 CASSRDSNEQFF TGCGCCAGCAGCCGGGACAGTAATGAGCAGTTCTTC
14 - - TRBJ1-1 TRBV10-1 CASKSSTGVTEAFF TGCGCCAGCAAAAGTTCTACGGGGGTCACTGAAGCTTTCTTT
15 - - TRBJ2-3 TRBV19 CASSIASSGTDTQYF TGTGCCAGTAGTATAGCTAGTTCTGGCACAGATACGCAGTATTTT
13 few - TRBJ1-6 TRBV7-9 CASTWGGNSPLHF TGTGCCAGCACGTGGGGGGGGAATTCACCCCTCCACTTT
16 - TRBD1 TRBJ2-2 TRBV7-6 CASSQQTGENTGELFF TGTGCCAGCAGCCAGCAGACAGGGGAGAACACCGGGGAGCTGTTTTTT
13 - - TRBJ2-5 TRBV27 CASILTTEETQYF TGTGCCAGCATATTGACGACAGAAGAGACCCAGTACTTC
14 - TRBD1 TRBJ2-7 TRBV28 CASRRGTGTYEQYF TGTGCCAGCAGGAGGGGGACAGGGACCTACGAGCAGTACTTC
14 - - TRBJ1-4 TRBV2 CASSEAGLNEKLFF TGTGCCAGCAGTGAAGCCGGACTAAATGAAAAACTGTTTTTT
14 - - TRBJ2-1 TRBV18 CASSPRGRDNEQFF TGTGCCAGCTCACCTAGGGGGAGGGACAATGAGCAGTTCTTC
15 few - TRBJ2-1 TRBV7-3 CASSLRLGEYNEQFF TGTGCCAGCAGCCTTAGACTAGGGGAATACAATGAGCAGTTCTTC
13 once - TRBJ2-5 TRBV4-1 CASSQFGGETQYF TGCGCCAGCAGCCAGTTCGGAGGGGAGACCCAGTACTTC
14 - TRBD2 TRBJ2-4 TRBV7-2 CASSLAGKPGTRFF TGTGCCAGCAGCTTAGCCGGAAAGCCCGGGACTAGGTTCTTC
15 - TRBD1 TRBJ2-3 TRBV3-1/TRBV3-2 CASSQTGQSTDTQYF TGTGCCAGCAGCCAAACGGGACAGAGCACAGATACGCAGTATTTT
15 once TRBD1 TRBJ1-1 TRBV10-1 CASSATTGVDTEAFF TGCGCCAGCAGTGCCACGACAGGGGTTGACACTGAAGCTTTCTTT
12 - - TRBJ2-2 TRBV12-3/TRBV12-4 CASSQGTGELFF TGTGCCAGCAGTCAGGGAACCGGGGAGCTGTTTTTT